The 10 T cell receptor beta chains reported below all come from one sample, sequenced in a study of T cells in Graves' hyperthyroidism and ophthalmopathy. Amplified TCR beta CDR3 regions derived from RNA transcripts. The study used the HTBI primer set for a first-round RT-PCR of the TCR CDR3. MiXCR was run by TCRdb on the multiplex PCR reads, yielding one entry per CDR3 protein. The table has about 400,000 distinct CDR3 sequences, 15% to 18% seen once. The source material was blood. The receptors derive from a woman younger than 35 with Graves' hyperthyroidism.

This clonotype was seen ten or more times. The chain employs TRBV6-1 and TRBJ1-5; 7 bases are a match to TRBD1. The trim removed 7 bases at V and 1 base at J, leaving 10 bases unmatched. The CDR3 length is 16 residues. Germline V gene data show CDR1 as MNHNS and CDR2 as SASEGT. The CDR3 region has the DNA TGTGCCAGCACCCTAGGGAGGGGACAGAGCAATCAGCCCCAGCATTTT. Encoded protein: CASTLGRGQSNQPQHF.

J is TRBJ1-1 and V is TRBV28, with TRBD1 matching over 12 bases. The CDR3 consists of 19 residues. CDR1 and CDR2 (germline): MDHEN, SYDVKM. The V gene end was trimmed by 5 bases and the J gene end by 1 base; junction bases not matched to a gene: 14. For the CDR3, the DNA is TGTGCCAGCAGTATCCCCTTACCCGGGACAGGGGGCACGAACACTGAAGCTTTCTTT. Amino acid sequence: CASSIPLPGTGGTNTEAFF.

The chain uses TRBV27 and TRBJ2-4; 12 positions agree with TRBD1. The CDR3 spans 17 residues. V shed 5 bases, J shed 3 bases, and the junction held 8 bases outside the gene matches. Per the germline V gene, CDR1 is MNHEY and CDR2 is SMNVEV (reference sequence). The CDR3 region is CASSPGTGGYGKNIQYF. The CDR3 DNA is TGTGCCAGCAGTCCGGGGACAGGGGGCTATGGCAAAAACATTCAGTACTTC.

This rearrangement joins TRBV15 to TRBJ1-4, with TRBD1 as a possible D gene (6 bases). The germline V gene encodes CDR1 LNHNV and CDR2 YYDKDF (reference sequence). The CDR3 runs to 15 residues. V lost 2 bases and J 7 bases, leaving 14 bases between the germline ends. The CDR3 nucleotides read TGTGCCACCAGCAGATTACAGGGTGTAGGTGAAAAACTGTTTTTT. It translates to CATSRLQGVGEKLFF.

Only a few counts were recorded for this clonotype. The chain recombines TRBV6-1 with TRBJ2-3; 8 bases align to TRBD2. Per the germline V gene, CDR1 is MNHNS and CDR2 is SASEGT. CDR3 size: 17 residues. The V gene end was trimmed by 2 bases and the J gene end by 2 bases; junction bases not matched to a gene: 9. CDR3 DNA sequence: TGTGCCAGCAGTGAAAGCCCCGACGGGGGGGACACAGATACGCAGTATTTT. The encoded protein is CASSESPDGGDTDTQYF.

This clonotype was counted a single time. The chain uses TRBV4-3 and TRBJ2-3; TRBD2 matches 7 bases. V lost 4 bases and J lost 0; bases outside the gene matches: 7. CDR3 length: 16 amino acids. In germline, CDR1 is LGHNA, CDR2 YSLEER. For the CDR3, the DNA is TGCGCCAGCAGCCCCAGTCTTAGCGGGAGCACAGATACGCAGTATTTT. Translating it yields CASSPSLSGSTDTQYF.

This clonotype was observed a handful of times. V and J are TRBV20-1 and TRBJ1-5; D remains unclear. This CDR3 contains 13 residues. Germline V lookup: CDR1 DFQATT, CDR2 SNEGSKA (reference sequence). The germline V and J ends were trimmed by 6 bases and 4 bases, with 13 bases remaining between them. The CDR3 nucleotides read TGCAGTGCGGGAAGGACGGAAAATCAGCCCCAGCATTTT. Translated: CSAGRTENQPQHF.

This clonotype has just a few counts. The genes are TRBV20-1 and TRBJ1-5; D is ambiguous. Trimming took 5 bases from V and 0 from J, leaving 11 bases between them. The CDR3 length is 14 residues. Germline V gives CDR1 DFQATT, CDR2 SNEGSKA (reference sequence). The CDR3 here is CSAVTGYSNQPQHF. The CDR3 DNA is TGCAGTGCTGTCACGGGGTATAGCAATCAGCCCCAGCATTTT.

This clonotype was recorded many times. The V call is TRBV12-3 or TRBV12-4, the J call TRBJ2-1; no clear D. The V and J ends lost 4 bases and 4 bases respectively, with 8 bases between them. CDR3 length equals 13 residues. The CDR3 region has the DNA TGTGCCAGCAGTTACACCCTATACAATGAGCAGTTCTTC. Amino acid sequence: CASSYTLYNEQFF.

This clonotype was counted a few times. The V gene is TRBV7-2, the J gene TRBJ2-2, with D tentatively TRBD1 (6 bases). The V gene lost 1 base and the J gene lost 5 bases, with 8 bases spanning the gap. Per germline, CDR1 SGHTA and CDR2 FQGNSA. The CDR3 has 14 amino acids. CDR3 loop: CASSLGDITGELFF. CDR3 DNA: TGTGCCAGCAGCTTAGGGGACATTACCGGGGAGCTGTTTTTT.